Detailed here is one TCR beta chain. One entry per CDR3 protein, called by TCRdb with MiXCR from the 5' RACE reads. The data show roughly 35,000 distinct CDR3 sequences, with 5.3% seen just once and 25% to 30% held by the top ten. This record belongs to a study of early T cells in non-severe SARS-CoV-2 infection. Across the whole study: The input, bulk RNA from unsorted whole blood, was sequenced, and chains were unpaired.

The germline gives CDR1 SGHTA, CDR2 FQGNSA. The CDR3 covers 13 residues. V lost 3 bases, J lost 4 bases, and 10 bases lay in between. Material for sequencing was whole blood. The chain combines TRBV7-2 with TRBJ2-7, with D uncertain. This clonotype was sampled from an adult who was a healthcare worker with PCR-confirmed SARS-CoV-2 infection or an uninfected control (not recorded which). DNA for the CDR3: TGTGCCAGCAGCTTGGACCGGCGGTACGAGCAGTACTTC. Translating it yields CASSLDRRYEQYF.